This passage covers 27 T cell receptor beta chains from one sample sequenced in a study of blood T cell repertoires in COVID-19. Sequenced by immunoSEQ multiplex PCR; TCRdb stores in-frame clones only, minus some. The table lists roughly 330,000 clones, roughly 88% of them singletons. The sample consisted of peripheral blood. These receptors were taken from a woman in her fifties or sixties with active or convalescent COVID-19.

The gene calls are TRBV6-5 and TRBJ1-2; D perhaps matches TRBD1 (5 bases). Germline V lookup: CDR1 MNHEY, CDR2 SVGAGI. This CDR3 has 11 residues. Between the trimmed V and J ends, which lost 6 bases and 5 bases, there was a span of 7 bases. The CDR3 loop is CASSGHYGYTF. CDR3 bases: TGTGCCAGCAGCGGACATTATGGCTACACCTTC.

The gene calls are TRBV11-3 and TRBJ2-7, with 14 bases fitting TRBD2. Per the germline V gene, CDR1 is SGHNT and CDR2 is YENEEA. CDR3 length: 15 amino acids. The trim removed 4 bases at V and 5 bases at J, leaving 4 bases unmatched. CDR3 loop: CASSSTSGRADEQYF. The CDR3 DNA is TGTGCCAGCAGCTCGACTAGCGGGAGGGCGGACGAGCAGTACTTC.

The gene calls are TRBV4-2 and TRBJ1-4; TRBD1 matches at 7 bases. The J segment lost 3 bases and the V segment lost 3 bases, leaving 4 bases of the junction unmatched. The CDR3 is 15 residues long. Germline CDR1 reads LGHNA; CDR2 reads YNFKEQ. Written as DNA, the CDR3 is TGTGCCAGCAGCCACCCGGACAGGTCTAATGAAAAACTGTTTTTT. Translation: CASSHPDRSNEKLFF.

The chain couples TRBV11-2 to TRBJ1-1, with 7 nucleotides matching TRBD1. V shed 5 bases and J 4 bases; nucleotides not matched to a gene: 7. Per germline, CDR1 SGHAT and CDR2 FQNNGV. This CDR3 has 14 residues. CDR3 nucleotide sequence: TGTGCCAGCAGCCCGTGGGACAGCCTCACTGAAGCTTTCTTT. Encoded protein: CASSPWDSLTEAFF.

The sample holds one count of this clone. The V call is TRBV4-1, the J call TRBJ2-7, with 11 bases that match TRBD2. Per the germline V gene, CDR1 is MGHRA and CDR2 is YSYEKL. The ends lost 1 base at V and 3 bases at J; junction bases unmatched: 11. This CDR3 contains 18 residues. This chain's CDR3 is CASSQVLTTSGSLYEQYF. The CDR3 DNA is TGCGCCAGCAGCCAAGTACTTACCACTAGCGGGAGTCTCTACGAGCAGTACTTC.

The V gene is TRBV3-1 (or the pseudogene TRBV3-2), the J gene TRBJ2-5, with TRBD2 identical over 9 bases. The CDR3 runs 14 residues. V trimming: 2 bases; J trimming: 5 bases; junction bases outside the gene matches: 3. Germline V gene lookup returns CDR1 LGHDT and CDR2 YNNKEL (reference sequence). The CDR3 nucleotides are TGTGCCAGCAGCCAATTTAGCGGGGGTGAGACCCAGTACTTC. Translating it yields CASSQFSGGETQYF.

The chain carries TRBV14 and TRBJ2-7; perhaps TRBD1 as D (5 bases). V was cut by 5 bases and J by 2 bases, with 16 bases left in between. Germline CDR1 SGHDN, CDR2 FVKESK. The CDR3 totals 15 residues. CDR3 bases: TGTGCCAGCAGCTTGGGAAGGGGAATGGCCTACGAGCAGTACTTC. Translation: CASSLGRGMAYEQYF.

This clone occurred a few times. The J gene is TRBJ2-6, the V gene TRBV5-1; 9 nucleotides match TRBD1. Germline trimming cut 5 bases from V and 0 bases from J; bases unmatched to any gene: 6. From germline, CDR1 is SGHRS and CDR2 YFSETQ. The CDR3 has 17 residues. CDR3 in amino acids: CASSTGTGISGANVLTF. In nucleotides, the CDR3 is TGCGCCAGCAGTACCGGGACAGGGATCTCTGGGGCCAACGTCCTGACTTTC.

This chain links TRBV5-4 with TRBJ1-2; the D gene is possibly TRBD1 (5 bases). The V and J ends lost 6 bases and 10 bases respectively, with 13 bases between them. The germline gives CDR1 SGHNT, CDR2 YYREEE (reference sequence). The CDR3 has 11 residues. CDR3 sequence (DNA): TGTGCCAGCAAGAAGGGGTTTCACTACACCTTC. Its translation: CASKKGFHYTF.

The rearrangement links TRBV28 to TRBJ1-3; 9 positions match TRBD1. Germline CDR1 MDHEN, CDR2 SYDVKM. J was trimmed by 4 bases and V by 6 bases; bases with no gene match: 7. The CDR3 totals 15 residues. The CDR3 DNA is TGTGCCAGCAGCCCTGGACAGGGGAGCGGAAACACCATATATTTT. As protein: CASSPGQGSGNTIYF.

This chain links TRBV2 with TRBJ1-1, with D uncertain. V dropped 2 bases and J dropped 6 bases, with 10 bases sitting between them. Germline V gene data show CDR1 as SNHLY and CDR2 as FYNNEI. CDR3 length: 13 amino acids. Here the CDR3 DNA reads TGTGCCAGCAGTGAAAGGGCGGGATCTGAAGCTTTCTTT. Its protein is CASSERAGSEAFF.

The V gene is TRBV28, the J gene TRBJ2-3; 8 positions agree with TRBD2. J was trimmed by 1 base and V by 1 base; bases with no gene match: 4. The CDR3 runs 16 residues. Germline CDR1 is MDHEN and CDR2 is SYDVKM. This CDR3 reads CASSLFAGGRTDTQYF. In nucleotides, the CDR3 is TGTGCCAGCAGTTTATTTGCGGGAGGTCGCACAGATACGCAGTATTTT.

DNA for the CDR3: TGTGCCAGCAGCGCTTCTAGGGGTACAGTCTATGGCTACACCTTC. Translated, it gives CASSASRGTVYGYTF. The V and J genes are TRBV9 and TRBJ1-2, with D possibly matching TRBD1 (5 bases). Trimming left V 3 bases short and J 4 bases short, with 16 bases between. CDR3 size: 15 residues. Germline values: CDR1 SGDLS, CDR2 YYNGEE.

The genes are TRBV18 and TRBJ2-7, with 8 bases lining up with TRBD2. The CDR3 sequence is 13 residues long. The J segment lost 5 bases and the V segment lost 3 bases, leaving 3 bases of the junction unmatched. Looked up from germline, CDR1 is KGHSH and CDR2 is LQKENI. CDR3: CASSPGLANEQYF. The CDR3 coding sequence is TGTGCCAGCTCACCTGGACTAGCCAACGAGCAGTACTTC.

This clone was seen only once. The V gene is TRBV20-1, the J gene TRBJ2-1; 7 bases agree with TRBD2. This CDR3 contains 15 residues. V shed 3 bases and J 0 bases; nucleotides not matched to a gene: 5. In germline, CDR1 is DFQATT, CDR2 SNEGSKA (reference sequence). CDR3 in DNA: TGCAGTGCTAGTGCGGGGGACTACTCCTACAATGAGCAGTTCTTC. Encoded protein: CSASAGDYSYNEQFF.

The chain uses TRBV7-8 and TRBJ1-4; 7 bases line up with TRBD1. CDR3 length equals 15 residues. Germline CDR1 SGHVS, CDR2 FQNEAQ. The junction had 6 bases not matched to a gene; V was cut back by 4 bases and J by 4 bases. The CDR3 DNA sequence: TGTGCCAGCAGCTCCTTACAGGGGTTTAATGAAAAACTGTTTTTT. It is translated as CASSSLQGFNEKLFF.

In this sample, this clone turned up once. The chain carries TRBV9 and TRBJ1-2; 12 bases line up with TRBD1. The CDR3 has 15 residues. J lost 7 bases, V lost 4 bases, and 8 bases had no gene match. Germline-derived CDR1 and CDR2 are SGDLS and YYNGEE. The CDR3 loop reads CASSLRDRGQGGYTF. CDR3 bases: TGTGCCAGCAGCCTCCGGGACAGGGGGCAGGGTGGCTACACCTTC.

A few counts support this clone. CDR3 sequence (DNA): TGTGCCAGCAGTTCGACAGGGTTAACTGAAGCTTTCTTT. It is translated as CASSSTGLTEAFF. The gene calls are TRBV6-5 and TRBJ1-1; TRBD1 matches at 7 bases. This CDR3 has 13 residues. Germline lookup yields CDR1 MNHEY and CDR2 SVGAGI. J lost 5 bases, V lost 4 bases, and 4 bases had no gene match.

This chain joins TRBV5-1 and TRBJ2-1; 10 bases fit TRBD1. The CDR3 consists of 15 residues. Trimming cost V 4 bases and J 4 bases; bases outside gene matches: 5. Germline V gene sequence: CDR1 SGHRS, CDR2 YFSETQ. The CDR3 DNA follows: TGCGCCAGCAGCCACCCGGGACAGGGGTACAATGAGCAGTTCTTC. Translated: CASSHPGQGYNEQFF.

V usage is TRBV2 and J usage is TRBJ2-1, with TRBD1 matching 7 bases. J lost 0 bases, V lost 7 bases, and 6 bases had no gene match. Germline V gene lookup returns CDR1 SNHLY and CDR2 FYNNEI. The CDR3 consists of 15 residues. In DNA form, the CDR3 reads TGTGCCAGCAAGGACAGGCCCGGCTCCTACAATGAGCAGTTCTTC. Its protein is CASKDRPGSYNEQFF.

As concerns this clone: Other DNA sequences of this sample code for an identical CDR3. The V call is TRBV7-2, the J call TRBJ1-3, with D maybe TRBD1 (5 bases). V lost 0 bases, J lost 0 bases, and 6 bases lay in between. Germline-derived CDR1 and CDR2 are SGHTA and FQGNSA. The length of the CDR3 is 15 residues. The CDR3: CASSLAQVSGNTIYF. CDR3 sequence (DNA): TGTGCCAGCAGCTTAGCACAGGTCTCTGGAAACACCATATATTTT.

The DNA of the CDR3 is TGTGCCAGCAGTTTAGGGCGGGAGGGGTTTGATGAGCAGTTCTTC. As protein: CASSLGREGFDEQFF. The chain recombines TRBV28 with TRBJ2-1; 9 bases fit TRBD2. The CDR3 runs 15 residues. The V gene end was trimmed by 2 bases and the J gene end by 8 bases; junction bases not matched to a gene: 7. The germline V gene has CDR1 MDHEN and CDR2 SYDVKM.

This rearrangement joins TRBV7-3 to TRBJ2-5; D perhaps matches TRBD2 (7 bases). Germline loops: CDR1 SGHTA, CDR2 FQGTGA. The CDR3 consists of 15 residues. Trimming left V 5 bases short and J 5 bases short, with 18 bases between. CDR3 residues: CASSTSGGGVETQYF. CDR3 nucleotides: TGTGCCAGCAGCACGAGTGGCGGGGGCGTGGAGACCCAGTACTTC.

This chain links TRBV28 with TRBJ1-1; 9 bases map to TRBD1. The V and J ends lost 2 bases and 1 base, in that order; junction bases with no gene match: 11. Germline V gives CDR1 MDHEN, CDR2 SYDVKM. The CDR3 has 18 residues. CDR3 nucleotides: TGTGCCAGCAGTTTACCTGACCACAGGGGGCGGGCGAACACTGAAGCTTTCTTT. As protein: CASSLPDHRGRANTEAFF.

The CDR3 sequence is CASSLDRVGTIYF. CDR3 nucleotides: TGTGCCAGCAGTCTAGACAGGGTGGGCACCATATATTTT. The gene calls are TRBV7-2 and TRBJ1-3, with TRBD1 matching over 7 bases. The V gene's germline CDR1 is SGHTA and CDR2 FQGNSA. V gave up 6 bases and J gave up 9 bases; unmatched junction bases: 8. This CDR3 contains 13 residues.

This chain joins TRBV28 and TRBJ1-1; D gene uncertain. Germline CDR1 and CDR2: MDHEN and SYDVKM. The CDR3 extends over 15 amino acids. The V and J ends lost 4 bases and 6 bases respectively, with 18 bases between them. CDR3 sequence: CASSSPGLTAAEAFF. The CDR3, as DNA: TGTGCCAGCAGTTCCCCTGGCCTCACAGCGGCTGAAGCTTTCTTT. Combining the CDR3 with reference TRBV28 and TRBJ1-1 gives the whole variable domain DVKVTQSSRYLVKRTGEKVFLECVQDMDHENMFWYRQDPGLGLRLIYFSYDVKMKEKGDIPEGYSVSREKKERFSLILESASTNQTSMYLCASSSPGLTAAEAFFGQGTRLTVV.

V usage is TRBV6-5 and J usage is TRBJ1-1; D unresolved. There are 11 residues in the CDR3. V was shortened by 2 bases and J by 7 bases, with 5 bases between the two germline ends. CDR1 and CDR2 from the germline V gene are MNHEY and SVGAGI. In DNA, the CDR3 is TGTGCCAGCAGTTACGCCAGTGAAGCTTTCTTT. This encodes CASSYASEAFF.